These 25 T cell receptor beta chains were sequenced from one sample in a study of breast tumors, draining lymph nodes, adjacent tissues. One entry per CDR3 protein results from TCRdb running MiXCR on the multiplex PCR reads. The data show about 130,000 distinct CDR3 sequences, 20% to 25% seen once. Samples came from axillary lymph nodes draining the breast cancer. The sample taken for sequencing was axillary lymph node tissue. The receptors derive from a female donor with breast cancer. Some clones in this sample may be carry-over from other donors' samples.

This clonotype came up many times. V is TRBV5-1 and J is TRBJ2-3; D is perhaps TRBD2 (5 bases). In germline, CDR1 is SGHRS, CDR2 YFSETQ. The CDR3 is made up of 14 amino acids. V lost 9 bases and J lost 2, with 16 bases in between. Here the CDR3 reads CATSFAGATDTQYF. Written as DNA, the CDR3 is TGCGCCACCTCCTTTGCGGGCGCCACAGATACGCAGTATTTT.

This clonotype was found a few times. V is TRBV28 and J is TRBJ2-7, with D maybe TRBD1 (6 bases). The germline V gene encodes CDR1 MDHEN and CDR2 SYDVKM. The CDR3 loop spans 12 amino acids. V lost 9 bases and J lost 2, with 11 bases in between. Written as DNA, the CDR3 is TGTGCCAGTATCTCAGGGGCCTACGAGCAGTACTTC. Protein product: CASISGAYEQYF.

To note about this clonotype: A much larger clone differs by one base, so this may be a read error. V usage is TRBV20-1 and J usage is TRBJ2-2; D possibly corresponds to TRBD2 (5 bases). Germline values: CDR1 DFQATT, CDR2 SNEGSKA (reference sequence). CDR3 length: 11 amino acids. The CDR3 DNA reads TGCAGTGCTAGTCTCACCGGGGAGCCGTTTTTT. Its translation is CSASLTGEPFF.

This clonotype was seen ten or more times. This chain joins TRBV12-3 or TRBV12-4 and TRBJ2-1; D could derive from TRBD1 or TRBD2 (5 bases each). This CDR3 contains 15 residues. The V gene lost 7 bases and the J gene lost 8 bases, with 21 bases spanning the gap. The CDR3 loop reads CASTLTGARGYEQFF. The CDR3 bases are TGTGCCAGCACACTCACCGGGGCTAGGGGCTATGAGCAGTTCTTC.

This chain joins TRBV18 and TRBJ2-3, with D tentatively TRBD1 or TRBD2 (5 bases each). V was shortened by 8 bases and J by 0 bases, with 9 bases between the two germline ends. The CDR3 consists of 13 residues. In germline, CDR1 is KGHSH, CDR2 LQKENI. The CDR3 loop is CASARDSTDTQYF. CDR3 bases: TGTGCCAGCGCAAGGGACAGCACAGATACGCAGTATTTT. Supplemented by reference TRBV18 and TRBJ2-3, the full variable domain reads NAGVMQNPRHLVRRRGQEARLRCSPMKGHSHVYWYRQLPEEGLKFMVYLQKENIIDESGMPKERFSAEFPKEGPSILRIQQVVRGDSAAYFCASARDSTDTQYFGPGTRLTVL.

This clonotype was recorded many times. The V and J genes are TRBV20-1 and TRBJ2-7; the D gene is possibly TRBD2 (6 bases). V was pared by 4 bases and J by 0 bases, with 13 bases between. The length of the CDR3 is 14 residues. Germline CDR1 and CDR2: DFQATT and SNEGSKA (reference sequence). CDR3 DNA: TGCAGTGCTACGAGCGGGCTTAGCTCCTACGAGCAGTACTTC. This sequence encodes CSATSGLSSYEQYF.

This clonotype came up many times. J is TRBJ2-2 and V is TRBV9, with TRBD1 identical over 9 bases. The germline CDR1 and CDR2 sequences are SGDLS and YYNGEE. The CDR3 sequence is 15 residues long. V lost 7 bases and J lost 5; bases outside the gene matches: 9. CDR3 amino acids: CASGTSQGATGELFF. CDR3 coding DNA: TGTGCCAGCGGAACGTCACAGGGGGCGACCGGGGAGCTGTTTTTT.

In regard to this clonotype: One base away lies a much larger clone, so this may be a sequencing read error. J is TRBJ2-7 and V is TRBV11-2; D is unresolved. Trimming pared 5 bases from V and 5 bases from J, leaving 10 bases between. CDR1 SGHAT and CDR2 FQNNGV come from the germline V gene. The CDR3 spans 12 residues. CDR3 nucleotide sequence: TGTGCCAGCAGCCCCCTCGCGGACGAGCAGTACTTC. Encoded protein: CASSPLADEQYF. The full variable domain, completed using reference TRBV11-2 and TRBJ2-7, is EAGVAQSPRYKIIEKRQSVAFWCNPISGHATLYWYQQILGQGPKLLIQFQNNGVVDDSQLPKDRFSAERLKGVDSTLKIQPAKLEDSAVYLCASSPLADEQYFGPGTRLTVT.

This clonotype was picked up many times. CDR3 protein: CASSIAREGPYEQYF. The CDR3 region has the DNA TGTGCCAGTAGTATAGCTCGGGAGGGGCCCTACGAGCAGTACTTC. The rearrangement links TRBV19 to TRBJ2-7, with TRBD2 matching over 8 bases. This CDR3 spans 15 amino acids. V gave up 1 base and J gave up 2 bases; unmatched junction bases: 4. Per the germline V gene, CDR1 is LNHDA and CDR2 is SQIVND (reference sequence).

In regard to this clonotype: A much larger clone differs by one base, so this may be a read error. The rearrangement joins TRBV3-1 to TRBJ2-1, with 8 bases fitting TRBD1. The CDR3 runs to 14 residues. Germline values: CDR1 LGHDT, CDR2 YNNKEL (reference sequence). V lost 6 bases, J lost 9 bases, and 10 bases stayed unmatched. As DNA, the CDR3 is TGTGCCAGCAGACGACAGGGGTTTGACAGTGAGCAGTTCTTC. It is translated as CASRRQGFDSEQFF.

This clonotype was detected many times. The genes are TRBV6-5 and TRBJ2-2; no firm D call. This CDR3 region has 15 residues. Germline V gene lookup returns CDR1 MNHEY and CDR2 SVGAGI. V was shortened by 7 bases and J by 0 bases, with 12 bases between the two germline ends. This CDR3 is CASTKGRTNTGELFF. CDR3 DNA: TGTGCCAGCACCAAGGGCAGGACGAACACCGGGGAGCTGTTTTTT.

This clonotype was seen repeatedly, ten times or more. The V and J genes are TRBV9 and TRBJ2-1; 11 bases are shared with TRBD2. V lost 3 bases and J lost 5; bases outside the gene matches: 4. Per the germline V gene, CDR1 is SGDLS and CDR2 is YYNGEE. The CDR3 extends over 15 amino acids. CDR3 in amino acids: CASSASGRSHNEQFF. DNA of the CDR3: TGTGCCAGCAGCGCTAGCGGGAGGTCCCACAATGAGCAGTTCTTC.

This clonotype was observed a handful of times. This CDR3 reads CASSKSGEENNEQFF. The CDR3 DNA sequence: TGTGCCAGCAGCAAGAGCGGGGAGGAGAACAATGAGCAGTTCTTC. The chain has TRBV28 and TRBJ2-1, with TRBD2 matching 7 bases. Per the germline V gene, CDR1 is MDHEN and CDR2 is SYDVKM. The CDR3 consists of 15 residues. The V segment lost 6 bases and the J segment 5 bases; nucleotides outside the gene matches: 10.

This clonotype was recorded at least ten times. The chain couples TRBV6-6 to TRBJ2-3; perhaps TRBD2 as D (6 bases). The CDR3 covers 14 residues. V was cut by 0 bases and J by 14 bases, with 18 bases left in between. The germline gives CDR1 MNHNY, CDR2 SVGAGI (reference sequence). The CDR3 sequence is CASSYSPSDGSLYF. The CDR3, as DNA: TGTGCCAGCAGTTACTCCCCTTCGGACGGGAGTTTGTATTTT.

This clonotype was seen repeatedly, ten times or more. The rearrangement uses TRBV20-1 and TRBJ2-7, with unresolved D. This CDR3 contains 12 residues. Germline V gene data show CDR1 as DFQATT and CDR2 as SNEGSKA (reference sequence). The ends were cut back, 3 bases at V and 3 bases at J, with 9 bases in the middle. The CDR3 bases are TGCAGTGCTAGTAGGTCTTACTACGAGCAGTACTTC. Translating it yields CSASRSYYEQYF.

Many counts were recorded for this clonotype. J is TRBJ2-3 and V is TRBV6-1; D call uncertain. The CDR3 has 14 amino acids. Germline V gene data show CDR1 as MNHNS and CDR2 as SASEGT. Deletions cut 2 bases from V and 2 bases from J, with 8 bases between. The CDR3 spells CASSELWSTDTQYF. For the CDR3, the DNA is TGTGCCAGCAGTGAACTTTGGTCCACAGATACGCAGTATTTT.

This clonotype was found many times. The V call is TRBV5-1, the J call TRBJ1-2; D call uncertain. V gave up 0 bases and J gave up 3 bases, with 9 bases separating them. The CDR3 is 14 amino acids. Per the germline V gene, CDR1 is SGHRS and CDR2 is YFSETQ. The DNA of the CDR3 is TGCGCCAGCAGCTTGGGGTGGGGTGACTATGGCTACACCTTC. The encoded protein is CASSLGWGDYGYTF.

Concerning this clonotype itself: A clone one base away is much larger, so this may be a read error. This chain uses TRBV20-1 with TRBJ2-3; D unclear. With 2 bases removed from V and 3 bases from J, the gap between germline ends came to 9 bases. The CDR3 covers 13 residues. From germline, CDR1 is DFQATT and CDR2 SNEGSKA (reference sequence). The CDR3 bases are TGCAGTGCTAGACCGGCAGGTACAGATACGCAGTATTTT. It yields the protein CSARPAGTDTQYF.

In this sample, this clonotype turned up many times. This sequence joins TRBV7-8 and TRBJ2-5, with D unclear. V was clipped by 0 bases and J by 5 bases, with 10 bases between them. The CDR3 is 14 residues long. Per the germline V gene, CDR1 is SGHVS and CDR2 is FQNEAQ. CDR3 sequence (DNA): TGTGCCAGCAGCTTAGCGAAGGAATGGGAGACCCAGTACTTC. Its protein is CASSLAKEWETQYF.

This clonotype was counted ten times or more. The rearrangement uses TRBV5-6 and TRBJ2-5; D might be TRBD1 (6 bases). V gave up 4 bases and J gave up 5 bases, with 15 bases separating them. CDR3 length: 14 residues. Germline loops: CDR1 SGHDT, CDR2 YYEEEE. DNA of the CDR3: TGTGCCAGCAGCATCGGTATTCAGGGGGAGACCCAGTACTTC. Encoded protein: CASSIGIQGETQYF.

In its sample, this clonotype was seen many times. The chain recombines TRBV4-1 with TRBJ2-2; D possibly matches TRBD1 or TRBD2 (5 bases each). Trimming cost V 1 base and J 6 bases, with 12 bases left between them. Germline lookup yields CDR1 MGHRA and CDR2 YSYEKL. The CDR3 consists of 15 residues. CDR3 in amino acids: CASSQGGAGAGELFF. CDR3 coding DNA: TGCGCCAGCAGCCAAGGAGGGGCTGGTGCCGGGGAGCTGTTTTTT.

This clonotype has ten or more counts. This sequence joins TRBV4-1 and TRBJ1-4; possibly TRBD1 for D (6 bases). Looked up from germline, CDR1 is MGHRA and CDR2 is YSYEKL. The CDR3 runs to 15 residues. Trimming shortened V by 5 bases and J by 4 bases, and 14 bases separated the two germline ends. CDR3 residues: CASSSRTALNEKLFF. DNA of the CDR3: TGCGCCAGCAGCTCCCGGACAGCCCTTAATGAAAAACTGTTTTTT.

This clonotype showed up many times. The rearrangement uses TRBV6-6 and TRBJ2-2; 8 bases are shared with TRBD1. The CDR3 is 14 amino acids. Losses at the gene ends were 8 bases for V and 1 base for J; bases not matched to a gene: 3. Germline V gene sequence: CDR1 MNHNY, CDR2 SVGAGI (reference sequence). CDR3: CASEGQENTGELFF. CDR3 in DNA: TGTGCCAGCGAGGGACAGGAGAACACCGGGGAGCTGTTTTTT.

This clonotype appeared many times. The V and J genes are TRBV4-2 and TRBJ1-3; D may be TRBD1 (5 bases). The ends were cut back, 1 base at V and 4 bases at J, with 14 bases in the middle. This CDR3 spans 16 amino acids. The germline CDR1 and CDR2 sequences are LGHNA and YNFKEQ. CDR3 in amino acids: CASSQALFDSGNTIYF. The CDR3 DNA sequence: TGTGCCAGCAGCCAAGCTCTTTTTGACAGCGGAAACACCATATATTTT.

DNA for the CDR3: TGTGCCAGCAGTATGACTAGCGGCGGAGGGTCCTACAATGAGCAGTTCTTC. Encoded protein: CASSMTSGGGSYNEQFF. The genes are TRBV27 and TRBJ2-1, with 9 positions matching TRBD2. The CDR3 has 17 residues. Germline CDR1 MNHEY, CDR2 SMNVEV (reference sequence). V trimming: 5 bases; J trimming: 1 base; junction bases outside the gene matches: 9.